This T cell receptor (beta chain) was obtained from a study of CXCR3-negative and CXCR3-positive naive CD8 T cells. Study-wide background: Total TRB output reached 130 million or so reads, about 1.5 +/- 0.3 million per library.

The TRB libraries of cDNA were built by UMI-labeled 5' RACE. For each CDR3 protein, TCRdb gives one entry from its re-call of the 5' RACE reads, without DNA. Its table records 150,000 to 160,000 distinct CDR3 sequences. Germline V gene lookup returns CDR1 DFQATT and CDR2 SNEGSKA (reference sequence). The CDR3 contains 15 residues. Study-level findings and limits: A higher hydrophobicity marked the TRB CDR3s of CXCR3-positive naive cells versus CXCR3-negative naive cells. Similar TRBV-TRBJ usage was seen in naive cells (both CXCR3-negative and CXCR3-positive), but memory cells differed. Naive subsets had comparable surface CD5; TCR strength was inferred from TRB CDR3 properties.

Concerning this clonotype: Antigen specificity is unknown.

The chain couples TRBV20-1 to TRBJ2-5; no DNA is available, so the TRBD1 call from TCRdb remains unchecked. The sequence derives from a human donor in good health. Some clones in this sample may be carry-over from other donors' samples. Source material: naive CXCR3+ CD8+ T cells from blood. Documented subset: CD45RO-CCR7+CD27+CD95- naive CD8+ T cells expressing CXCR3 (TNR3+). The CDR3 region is CSAPHPDREQETQYF.